This TCR beta chain was retrieved from a study of blood T cell repertoires in COVID-19. This table comes from immunoSEQ multiplex PCR, and its TCRdb copy is limited to in-frame clones, with some not included. This table has some 90,000 clones, nearly 90% appearing once. V was pared by 4 bases and J by 1 base, with 13 bases of the junction left unmatched. Germline V gene data show CDR1 as KGHSH and CDR2 as LQKENI. This CDR3 region has 18 residues. Sequenced: peripheral blood. The clonotype was recovered from a man in his fifties or sixties with acute or convalescent COVID-19. The gene calls are TRBV18 and TRBJ1-3; 7 nucleotides align to TRBD1. In DNA, the CDR3 is TGTGCCAGCTCACGCTTGGTCCCAGGGGGGCAGTCTGGAAACACCATATATTTT. Residues: CASSRLVPGGQSGNTIYF.